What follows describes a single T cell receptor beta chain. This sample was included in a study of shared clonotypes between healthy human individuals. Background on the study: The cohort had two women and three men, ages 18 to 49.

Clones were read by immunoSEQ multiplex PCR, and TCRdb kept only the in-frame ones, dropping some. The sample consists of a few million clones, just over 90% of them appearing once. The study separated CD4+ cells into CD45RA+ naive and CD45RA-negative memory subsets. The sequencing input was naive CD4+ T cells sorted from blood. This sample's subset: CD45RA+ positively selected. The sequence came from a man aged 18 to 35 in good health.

The CDR3 DNA is TGTGCCAGCAGCTCTGAATCCCCCGAGACCCAGTACTTC. This gives the protein CASSSESPETQYF. This rearrangement joins TRBV7-3 to TRBJ2-5; unclear D gene. V lost 4 bases to trimming and J lost 5 bases, with 11 bases between them. CDR1 is SGHTA and CDR2 is FQGTGA in the germline V gene. This CDR3 has 13 residues.